A selection of T cell receptor beta chains follows, all from one sample in a study of preoperative IRX-2 immunotherapy in early breast cancer. Method: immunoSEQ multiplex PCR; TCRdb's copy keeps in-frame clones and lacks some. The profile shows about 98,000 clones, roughly 85% of them singletons. Source: tumor tissue, taken after IRX-2 immunotherapy. Every receptor here comes from a human donor with breast cancer. Both conserved end residues are part of each CDR3. D genes are given only for firm matches. Part of the rows lack a size; the others show once, few, many or a class for expanded clones.

j_call: TRBJ2-5; d_call: NA; clone_size: few; v_call: TRBV7-6; cdr3_aa: CASSFRSTGGETQYF; cdr3_nt: TGTGCCAGCAGCTTTCGGTCGACAGGTGGGGAGACCCAGTACTTC
j_call: TRBJ2-2; d_call: NA; clone_size: NA; v_call: TRBV5-1; cdr3_aa: CASSLGTAAGELFF; cdr3_nt: TGCGCCAGCAGCTTAGGGACGGCGGCCGGGGAGCTGTTTTTT
j_call: TRBJ1-2; d_call: TRBD1; clone_size: NA; v_call: TRBV28; cdr3_aa: CATNTGGFTDYGYTF; cdr3_nt: TGTGCCACCAATACAGGGGGCTTTACTGACTATGGCTACACCTTC
j_call: TRBJ1-5; d_call: NA; clone_size: NA; v_call: TRBV19; cdr3_aa: CASSIGVSNQPQHF; cdr3_nt: TGTGCCAGTAGTATTGGGGTAAGCAATCAGCCCCAGCATTTT
j_call: TRBJ2-6; d_call: TRBD1; clone_size: few; v_call: TRBV11-3; cdr3_aa: CASGTGATGANVLTF; cdr3_nt: TGTGCCAGCGGGACAGGGGCGACTGGGGCCAACGTCCTGACTTTC
j_call: TRBJ2-7; d_call: NA; clone_size: NA; v_call: TRBV19; cdr3_aa: CASRRQASYEQYF; cdr3_nt: TGTGCCAGTAGACGGCAGGCCTCCTACGAGCAGTACTTC
j_call: TRBJ2-1; d_call: TRBD1; clone_size: NA; v_call: TRBV6-8; cdr3_aa: CASSGGTGGTMRFF; cdr3_nt: TGTGCCAGCAGTGGTGGGACAGGGGGCACGATGAGATTCTTC
j_call: TRBJ1-1; d_call: NA; clone_size: NA; v_call: TRBV29-1; cdr3_aa: CSVGTVTTEAFF; cdr3_nt: TGCAGCGTTGGGACAGTCACCACTGAAGCTTTCTTT
j_call: TRBJ1-2; d_call: NA; clone_size: NA; v_call: TRBV14; cdr3_aa: CASSQAQSHGYTF; cdr3_nt: TGTGCCAGCAGCCAAGCACAGAGCCATGGCTACACCTTC
j_call: TRBJ2-6; d_call: NA; clone_size: NA; v_call: TRBV6-8; cdr3_aa: CASSDPGTGANVLTF; cdr3_nt: TGTGCCAGCAGTGATCCCGGGACCGGGGCCAACGTCCTGACTTTC
j_call: TRBJ2-1; d_call: NA; clone_size: NA; v_call: TRBV30; cdr3_aa: CAWSPTSAEQFF; cdr3_nt: TGTGCCTGGAGTCCAACCTCCGCTGAGCAGTTCTTC
j_call: TRBJ1-5; d_call: NA; clone_size: NA; v_call: TRBV5-1; cdr3_aa: CASSLEGGSNQPQHF; cdr3_nt: TGCGCCAGCAGCTTGGAAGGGGGTAGCAATCAGCCCCAGCATTTT
j_call: TRBJ1-3; d_call: NA; clone_size: NA; v_call: TRBV7-6; cdr3_aa: CASSLEATSGNTIYF; cdr3_nt: TGTGCCAGCAGCTTAGAAGCCACTTCTGGAAACACCATATATTTT
j_call: TRBJ1-2; d_call: NA; clone_size: NA; v_call: TRBV6-1; cdr3_aa: CASSEAPGTYGYTF; cdr3_nt: TGTGCCAGCAGTGAAGCACCCGGGACCTATGGCTACACCTTC